The 11 T cell receptor beta chains below were found in one sample sequenced in a study of kidney transplant recipient with SARS-CoV-2 infection. TCRdb recomputed calls from the reads with MiXCR, one row per CDR3 protein. The sample records 200,000 to 300,000 distinct CDR3 sequences, about 30% being singletons. The sequenced sample was a blood sample, obtained at baseline and around day 120 from a kidney transplant recipient. Every receptor here comes from a male patient younger than 45 who had COVID-19 and was a kidney transplant recipient. Some T cells may be graft donor cells.

This clonotype was picked up many times. The V call is TRBV28, the J call TRBJ1-5; 7 bases are a match to TRBD1. The junction had 9 bases not matched to a gene; V was cut back by 6 bases and J by 4 bases. The germline gives CDR1 MDHEN, CDR2 SYDVKM. The CDR3 loop spans 15 amino acids. DNA for the CDR3: TGTGCCAGCAGATATGACAGGGTTGGAAATCAGCCCCAGCATTTT. Amino acid sequence: CASRYDRVGNQPQHF.

The sample holds one count of this clonotype. This may come from a read error, since a much larger clone is one base off. The chain is built from TRBV9 and TRBJ2-7; D is perhaps TRBD1 or TRBD2 (5 bases each). Germline V gene data show CDR1 as SGDLS and CDR2 as YYNGEE. The CDR3 contains 14 residues. The CDR3 here is CACSARDPEGEQYF. The CDR3 nucleotides are TGTGCCTGCAGCGCAAGGGACCCAGAGGGCGAGCAGTACTTC.

In regard to this clonotype: A single base separates this from a much larger clone, so it may be a read error. The J gene is TRBJ1-2, the V gene TRBV3-1; D unclear. This CDR3 has 17 amino acids. Germline CDR1 LGHDT, CDR2 YNNKEL (reference sequence). CDR3 sequence reads: CASSGVITLRKTYGCTF. The CDR3 DNA sequence: TGTGCCAGCAGCGGTGTGATCACCCTTCGAAAGACCTATGGCTGCACCTTC.

This clonotype was found many times. This chain uses TRBV9 with TRBJ2-2, with 7 bases aligning to TRBD2. Trimming at V came to 4 bases and at J to 3 bases, leaving 6 bases not matched to a gene. The CDR3 length is 15 residues. Per the germline V gene, CDR1 is SGDLS and CDR2 is YYNGEE. Here the CDR3 DNA reads TGTGCCAGCAGCACAATAGCGGGCCACACCGGGGAGCTGTTTTTT. It yields the protein CASSTIAGHTGELFF.

This clonotype was seen ten or more times. This chain uses TRBV7-2 with TRBJ2-7; TRBD2 matches at 13 bases. The ends lost 0 bases at V and 2 bases at J; junction bases unmatched: 13. The germline CDR1 and CDR2 sequences are SGHTA and FQGNSA. The CDR3 is 20 amino acids. As DNA, the CDR3 is TGTGCCAGCAGCTTAGCCGCGACTAGCGGGAGGACCTATCCCCCCTACGAGCAGTACTTC. Translated, it gives CASSLAATSGRTYPPYEQYF.

This clonotype was detected ten times or more. This chain connects TRBV13 to TRBJ1-2; weak D call: TRBD1 (6 bases). The V gene's germline CDR1 is PRHDT and CDR2 FYEKMQ (reference sequence). The CDR3 is 12 residues long. V lost 5 bases and J lost 11, with 15 bases in between. CDR3 region: CASSEQHRVYTF. The CDR3 nucleotides are TGTGCCAGCAGCGAGCAGCACAGGGTGTACACCTTC.

This clonotype was detected ten times or more. V and J are TRBV7-3 and TRBJ1-1; 10 bases match TRBD1. The CDR3 is made up of 14 amino acids. Per germline, CDR1 SGHTA and CDR2 FQGTGA. The V gene end was trimmed by 2 bases and the J gene end by 5 bases; junction bases not matched to a gene: 2. CDR3 coding DNA: TGTGCCAGCAGCTTAGTGGACAGGGGGACTGAAGCTTTCTTT. This encodes CASSLVDRGTEAFF. Variable domain in full (rest from reference TRBV7-3 and TRBJ1-1): GAGVSQTPSNKVTEKGKYVELRCDPISGHTALYWYRQSLGQGPEFLIYFQGTGAADDSGLPNDRFFAVRPEGSVSTLKIQRTERGDSAVYLCASSLVDRGTEAFFGQGTRLTVV.

Points on this clonotype: This may be a read error, as it is one base from a much larger clone. The genes are TRBV19 and TRBJ2-7, with TRBD2 as a possible D gene (6 bases). The V end was cut by 5 bases, the J end by 5 bases, with 25 bases between. CDR3 length equals 17 residues. Germline-derived CDR1 and CDR2 are LNHDA and SQIVND (reference sequence). DNA for the CDR3: TGTGCCAGTAGTCGCCGACACGCGACCGGGGGAGAGGACGAGCAGTACTTC. Translating gives CASSRRHATGGEDEQYF.

This clonotype was detected many times. This sequence joins TRBV11-2 and TRBJ1-3; unclear D gene. The CDR3 covers 12 residues. The V gene's germline CDR1 is SGHAT and CDR2 FQNNGV. V lost 5 bases to trimming and J lost 8 bases, with 10 bases between them. The DNA for the CDR3 is TGTGCCAGCAGCCTAAATCAGGACACCATATATTTT. It yields the protein CASSLNQDTIYF.

This clonotype occurred many times. The chain couples TRBV3-1 to TRBJ2-1; 11 nucleotides match TRBD2. Germline V lookup: CDR1 LGHDT, CDR2 YNNKEL (reference sequence). Unmatched junction bases numbered 2, after V lost 1 base and J lost 3 bases. This CDR3 has 16 amino acids. The CDR3 bases are TGTGCCAGCAGCCAAGCTAGCGGGGGGAACTACAATGAGCAGTTCTTC. Translation: CASSQASGGNYNEQFF.

Regarding this clonotype: A much larger clone lies a single base off, so this may be a read error. The chain carries TRBV5-5 and TRBJ1-2; D gene ambiguous. The germline V and J ends were trimmed by 4 bases and 4 bases, with 20 bases remaining between them. CDR1 is SGHKS and CDR2 is YYEKEE in the germline V gene (reference sequence). CDR3 length equals 16 residues. The CDR3 nucleotides read TGTGCCAGCAGCCTGTGTGCCTCGCGAAAGACCTATGGCTACACCTTC. Protein: CASSLCASRKTYGYTF.